One sample yielded the 27 T cell receptor beta chains listed below, sequenced in a study of human T cells and chemical hapten exposure. Time point here: patch test 2, 6 weeks after DPC sensitization. Specified treatment: therapeutic diphenylcyclopropenone sensitization with weekly scalp DPC. Unfractionated whole blood was the source of the extracted total RNA. TCRdb ran MiXCR on the RACE reads and lists one entry per CDR3 protein. The sample shows tens of thousands of distinct CDR3 sequences, 9.6% of them seen only once. This material consisted of whole blood, taken in connection with sensitization to the hapten diphenylcyclopropenone (DPC). These receptor sequences come from a woman in her thirties with alopecia areata. Some clones in this sample may be carry-over from other donors' samples.

This clonotype occurred many times. V usage is TRBV7-9 and J usage is TRBJ1-1; weak D call: TRBD1 (5 bases). Between the trimmed V and J ends, which lost 11 bases and 0 bases, there was a span of 16 bases. Germline CDR1 is SEHNR and CDR2 is FQNEAQ (reference sequence). The CDR3 spans 14 residues. The CDR3 loop reads CASQDVLMNTEAFF. CDR3 bases: TGTGCCTCACAGGACGTACTCATGAACACTGAAGCTTTCTTT.

This clonotype was seen repeatedly, ten times or more. As DNA, the CDR3 is TGCGCCAGCAGCTTGCTGGCAGGTCTTTACTACGAGCAGTTCTTC. Translated: CASSLLAGLYYEQFF. The rearrangement joins TRBV5-1 to TRBJ2-1; the D is unclear. V was cut by 1 base and J by 10 bases, with 18 bases left in between. This CDR3 is 15 amino acids long. Germline CDR1 is SGHRS and CDR2 is YFSETQ.

The sample holds a few counts of this clonotype. The chain uses TRBV9 and TRBJ1-6, with 10 bases aligning to TRBD1. Germline lookup yields CDR1 SGDLS and CDR2 YYNGEE. Trimming at V came to 4 bases and at J to 10 bases, leaving 8 bases not matched to a gene. CDR3 length equals 15 residues. CDR3 residues: CASSTPGQGSSPLHF. In DNA form, the CDR3 reads TGTGCCAGCAGCACTCCGGGACAGGGGAGCTCACCCCTCCACTTT.

In this sample, this clonotype turned up many times. The chain employs TRBV11-2 and TRBJ2-5; D unclear. V shed 5 bases and J shed 5 bases, with 9 bases lying between them. Germline CDR1 and CDR2: SGHAT and FQNNGV. CDR3 length: 12 residues. The CDR3: CASSRLLETQYF. Written as DNA, the CDR3 is TGTGCCAGCAGCCGTCTCCTGGAGACCCAGTACTTC.

This clonotype occurred a few times. The gene calls are TRBV30 and TRBJ2-5; D remains unclear. The CDR3 has 14 residues. Trimming shortened V by 2 bases and J by 2 bases, and 12 bases separated the two germline ends. The germline CDR1 and CDR2 sequences are GTSNPN and SVGIG (reference sequence). The CDR3 DNA reads as TGTGCCTGGAGTCACTTTTCCCAACAAGAGACCCAGTACTTC. The encoded protein is CAWSHFSQQETQYF.

The chain combines TRBV4-2 with TRBJ2-1, with 10 bases aligning to TRBD2. The trim removed 0 bases at V and 7 bases at J, leaving 3 bases unmatched. The V gene's germline CDR1 is LGHNA and CDR2 YNFKEQ. The CDR3 spans 15 residues. The CDR3 here is CASSQDGAGGNEQFF. The DNA of the CDR3 is TGTGCCAGCAGCCAAGACGGAGCGGGGGGGAATGAGCAGTTCTTC.

The CDR3 bases are TGTGCCAGCAGCTTTTCCCCGGGAACGTCCGGAACGCAGTATTTT. Residues: CASSFSPGTSGTQYF. The chain links TRBV7-2 to TRBJ2-3; D perhaps matches TRBD2 (5 bases). Trimming shortened V by 3 bases and J by 9 bases, and 19 bases separated the two germline ends. The germline V gene encodes CDR1 SGHTA and CDR2 FQGNSA. The CDR3 extends over 15 amino acids.

This clonotype was recorded many times. CDR3 loop: CAWGTGGPYEQYF. CDR3 in DNA: TGTGCCTGGGGTACAGGGGGCCCTTACGAGCAGTACTTC. The chain links TRBV30 to TRBJ2-7; 9 nucleotides agree with TRBD1. Germline V CDR1 and CDR2: GTSNPN, SVGIG (reference sequence). Losses at the gene ends were 5 bases for V and 4 bases for J; bases not matched to a gene: 6. The length of the CDR3 is 13 residues. Together with reference TRBV30 and TRBJ2-7, the CDR3 gives the full variable domain: SQTIHQWPATLVQPVGSPLSLECTVEGTSNPNLYWYRQAAGRGLQLLFYSVGIGQISSEVPQNLSASRPQDRQFILSSKKLLLSDSGFYLCAWGTGGPYEQYFGPGTRLTVT.

The CDR3 region has the DNA TGCGCCAGCAGGGTTACAGGGGCCCTTGAAGCTTTCTTT. Its translation: CASRVTGALEAFF. This chain joins TRBV5-1 and TRBJ1-1, with 7 bases that match TRBD1. This CDR3 region has 13 residues. The germline V gene encodes CDR1 SGHRS and CDR2 YFSETQ. V lost 5 bases to trimming and J lost 7 bases; unmatched junction nucleotides: 8.

At least ten counts were recorded for this clonotype. The chain recombines TRBV20-1 with TRBJ2-7; 8 bases line up with TRBD1. The CDR3 extends over 18 amino acids. J was trimmed by 2 bases and V by 1 base; bases with no gene match: 16. Germline CDR1 DFQATT, CDR2 SNEGSKA (reference sequence). This CDR3 is CSARGTGLDRESPYEQYF. CDR3 DNA: TGCAGTGCTAGAGGAACGGGCTTGGACAGGGAGAGTCCCTACGAGCAGTACTTC.

The chain combines TRBV20-1 with TRBJ1-2, with D possibly being TRBD1 (5 bases). This CDR3 has 19 residues. Germline loops: CDR1 DFQATT, CDR2 SNEGSKA (reference sequence). The V end lost 5 bases, the J end lost 0 bases, and 28 bases lay between the germline ends. The CDR3 here is CSAQIYQGDPSQSNYGYTF. Written as DNA, the CDR3 is TGCAGTGCTCAAATATACCAAGGGGACCCAAGCCAATCTAACTATGGCTACACCTTC.

There are a few counts of this clonotype. The V gene is TRBV2, the J gene TRBJ1-1, with D tentatively TRBD1 (6 bases). This CDR3 is 15 amino acids long. CDR1 SNHLY and CDR2 FYNNEI come from the germline V gene. V lost 8 bases, J lost 0 bases, and 16 bases lay in between. This chain's CDR3 is CASRAQGAMNTEAFF. For the CDR3, the DNA is TGTGCCAGCCGTGCACAGGGAGCCATGAACACTGAAGCTTTCTTT.

The CDR3: CSSGGDLTDTQYF. The CDR3 DNA follows: TGCAGCTCGGGGGGGGACCTCACAGATACGCAGTATTTT. The rearrangement joins TRBV29-1 to TRBJ2-3; 8 bases are a match to TRBD2. V lost 8 bases and J lost 2; bases outside the gene matches: 6. The CDR3 is made up of 13 amino acids. The germline V gene encodes CDR1 SQVTM and CDR2 ANQGSEA.

The chain recombines TRBV29-1 with TRBJ2-7; D remains unclear. The CDR3 has 13 amino acids. Trimming stripped 5 bases from V and 4 bases from J, with 15 bases between. The germline CDR1 and CDR2 sequences are SQVTM and ANQGSEA. The CDR3 spells CSVLWTYPYEQYF. Written as DNA, the CDR3 is TGCAGCGTTCTGTGGACGTACCCTTACGAGCAGTACTTC.

This clonotype was observed a few times. The rearrangement uses TRBV5-1 and TRBJ1-4; 7 bases align to TRBD1. CDR3 length equals 15 residues. CDR1 SGHRS and CDR2 YFSETQ come from the germline V gene. J lost 0 bases, V lost 3 bases, and 2 bases had no gene match. CDR3 protein: CASSYQGATNEKLFF. CDR3 coding DNA: TGCGCCAGCAGCTACCAGGGGGCAACTAATGAAAAACTGTTTTTT.

The sample holds many counts of this clonotype. V gene TRBV3-1 combines with J gene TRBJ2-1, with D maybe TRBD2 (6 bases). V was clipped by 1 base and J by 6 bases, with 13 bases between them. This CDR3 has 15 residues. Germline CDR1 reads LGHDT; CDR2 reads YNNKEL (reference sequence). CDR3 residues: CASSQALGLSNEQFF. The CDR3 bases are TGTGCCAGCAGCCAAGCACTGGGACTTTCCAATGAGCAGTTCTTC.

V and J are TRBV11-2 and TRBJ2-7; 12 positions match TRBD1. The CDR3 loop spans 15 amino acids. V gave up 5 bases and J gave up 5 bases; unmatched junction bases: 7. The germline gives CDR1 SGHAT, CDR2 FQNNGV. CDR3 residues: CASSPRGTGGDEQYF. The CDR3 region has the DNA TGTGCCAGCAGCCCAAGGGGGACAGGGGGCGACGAGCAGTACTTC.

This clonotype was seen many times. The gene calls are TRBV5-4 and TRBJ2-3; maybe TRBD2 (7 bases). CDR3 length equals 17 residues. The V end lost 4 bases, the J end lost 2 bases, and 20 bases lay between the germline ends. Germline lookup yields CDR1 SGHNT and CDR2 YYREEE (reference sequence). The CDR3 coding sequence is TGTGCCAGCAGCCCCAGGGGAGGGCAGCCACTCACAGATACGCAGTATTTT. Its protein product is CASSPRGGQPLTDTQYF.

This clonotype has just a few counts. The V and J genes are TRBV4-1 and TRBJ2-2, with TRBD2 matching over 12 bases. Germline V gene sequence: CDR1 MGHRA, CDR2 YSYEKL. With 2 bases clipped from V and 1 base from J, the junction kept 2 bases outside the gene matches. This CDR3 is built from 17 residues. In DNA form, the CDR3 reads TGCGCCAGCAGCCAACAACTAGCGGGGGGGAACACCGGGGAGCTGTTTTTT. As protein: CASSQQLAGGNTGELFF.

There are many counts of this clonotype. V usage is TRBV29-1 and J usage is TRBJ1-1; D gene uncertain. Germline CDR1 reads SQVTM; CDR2 reads ANQGSEA. Trimming removed 2 bases from V and 4 bases from J, with 8 bases in between. This CDR3 has 12 amino acids. CDR3: CSVEQFSTEAFF. Written as DNA, the CDR3 is TGCAGCGTTGAACAGTTCTCCACTGAAGCTTTCTTT.

This clonotype was seen a few times. The CDR3 DNA sequence: TGTGCCAGTAGGCTGGACAGGGCATATGGCTACACCTTC. This translates into CASRLDRAYGYTF. The gene calls are TRBV19 and TRBJ1-2, with 8 bases fitting TRBD1. Trimming cost V 6 bases and J 5 bases; bases outside gene matches: 5. The CDR3 consists of 13 residues. Germline CDR1 and CDR2: LNHDA and SQIVND (reference sequence).

The chain combines TRBV7-9 with TRBJ1-2; the match to TRBD1 covers 10 bases. Germline V gene lookup returns CDR1 SEHNR and CDR2 FQNEAQ (reference sequence). This CDR3 has 14 amino acids. The trim removed 1 base at V and 8 bases at J, leaving 4 bases unmatched. The CDR3 bases are TGTGCCAGCAGCTTAGGACAGGGGGCAAAAGGCTACACCTTC. This codes for CASSLGQGAKGYTF.

This clonotype turned up a few times. The rearrangement joins TRBV28 to TRBJ2-7, with 14 bases fitting TRBD2. CDR1 and CDR2 (germline): MDHEN, SYDVKM. The CDR3 covers 16 residues. The junction had 1 base not matched to a gene; V was cut back by 2 bases and J by 1 base. DNA of the CDR3: TGTGCCAGCAGTTTAGGACTAGCGGGGGGATCCTACGAGCAGTACTTC. Protein sequence: CASSLGLAGGSYEQYF.

This clonotype has a handful of counts. This chain connects TRBV5-1 to TRBJ1-1; TRBD1 is a possible D gene (6 bases). The length of the CDR3 is 15 residues. V lost 4 bases, J lost 0 bases, and 13 bases lay in between. The germline gives CDR1 SGHRS, CDR2 YFSETQ. Written as DNA, the CDR3 is TGCGCCAGCAGCCCTGGACAGACCATGAACACTGAAGCTTTCTTT. Translated, it gives CASSPGQTMNTEAFF.

This clonotype was observed at least ten times. The V gene is TRBV20-1, the J gene TRBJ2-3; 12 bases line up with TRBD2. V lost 7 bases and J lost 1; bases outside the gene matches: 12. This CDR3 region has 17 residues. Germline CDR1 reads DFQATT; CDR2 reads SNEGSKA (reference sequence). The CDR3 region is CSVPALAGGRGTDTQYF. The CDR3 bases are TGCAGTGTCCCCGCCCTAGCGGGGGGGCGGGGCACAGATACGCAGTATTTT.

This clonotype was recorded at least ten times. The CDR3: CATSRDISNYGYTF. CDR3 bases: TGTGCCACCAGCAGAGATATTTCTAACTATGGCTACACCTTC. The chain is built from TRBV15 and TRBJ1-2, with D unclear. CDR3 length: 14 residues. Trimming removed 0 bases at V and 0 bases at J, with 5 bases between. Germline values: CDR1 LNHNV, CDR2 YYDKDF (reference sequence).

The chain recombines TRBV5-4 with TRBJ1-1, with D possibly matching TRBD1 (5 bases). Trimming took 1 base from V and 8 from J, leaving 9 bases between them. CDR3 length: 12 residues. The germline CDR1 and CDR2 sequences are SGHNT and YYREEE (reference sequence). The CDR3 sequence: CASSLQRGEAFF. Written as DNA, the CDR3 is TGTGCCAGCAGCTTGCAAAGGGGCGAAGCTTTCTTT.